This T cell receptor (beta chain) was sequenced for a study of cytomegalovirus exposure and HLA in healthy donors. Study-wide context: Caucasian-associated ancestry cluster membership applied to about four fifths of over 350 genotyped donors.

Worth noting for this clone: Its antigen is not identified.

The PCR made use of 60 Vbeta and 13 Jbeta primers. The repertoire was sequenced with immunoSEQ multiplex PCR; TCRdb's copy has only in-frame clones and lacks some. The sample comprises approximately 140,000 clones, about 82% of which are singletons, and approximately 2.3% rests with the top ten. V was clipped by 8 bases and J by 0 bases, with 11 bases between them. The CDR3 is 12 residues long. Germline CDR1 and CDR2: GTSNPN and SVGIG (reference sequence). Study outcomes and limitations: Per published reports, the classifier diagnosed cytomegalovirus status with high specificity and sensitivity.

This TCR was recovered from a man in his thirties or forties in good health and CMV-seronegative. Material for sequencing was PBMCs. The chain recombines TRBV30 with TRBJ2-7; maybe TRBD2 (5 bases). The CDR3 loop reads CAGQTNSYEQYF. CDR3 nucleotide sequence: TGTGCCGGCCAGACTAACTCCTACGAGCAGTACTTC.